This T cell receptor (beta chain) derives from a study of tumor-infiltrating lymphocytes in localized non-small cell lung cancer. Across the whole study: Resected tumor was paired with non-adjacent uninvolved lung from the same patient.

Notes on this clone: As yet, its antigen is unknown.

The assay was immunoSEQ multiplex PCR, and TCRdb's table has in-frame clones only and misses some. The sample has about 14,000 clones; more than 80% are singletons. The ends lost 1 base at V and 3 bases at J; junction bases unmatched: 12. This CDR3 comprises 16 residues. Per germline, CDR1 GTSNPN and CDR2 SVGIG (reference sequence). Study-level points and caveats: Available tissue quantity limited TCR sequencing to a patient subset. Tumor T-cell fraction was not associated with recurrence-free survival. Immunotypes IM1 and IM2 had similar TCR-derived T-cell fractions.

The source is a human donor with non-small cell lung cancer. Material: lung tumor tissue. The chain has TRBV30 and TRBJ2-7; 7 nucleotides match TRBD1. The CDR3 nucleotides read TGTGCCTGGAGTGACGAATTGGGACAGAAGAACTACGAGCAGTACTTC. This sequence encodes CAWSDELGQKNYEQYF.